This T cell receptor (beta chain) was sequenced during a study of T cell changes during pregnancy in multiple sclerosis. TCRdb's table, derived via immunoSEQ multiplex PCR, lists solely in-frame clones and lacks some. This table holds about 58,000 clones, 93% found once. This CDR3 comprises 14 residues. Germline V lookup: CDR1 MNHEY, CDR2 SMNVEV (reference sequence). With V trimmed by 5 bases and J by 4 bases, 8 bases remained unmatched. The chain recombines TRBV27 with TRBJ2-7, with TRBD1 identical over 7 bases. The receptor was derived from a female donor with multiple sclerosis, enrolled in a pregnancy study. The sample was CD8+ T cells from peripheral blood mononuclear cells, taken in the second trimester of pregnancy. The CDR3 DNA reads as TGTGCCAGCAGTCTACAGGGGACCCCTTACGAGCAGTACTTC. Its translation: CASSLQGTPYEQYF.